This T cell receptor (beta chain) was retrieved from a study of beta chain features in type 1 diabetes. The isolated RNA, all of it, was reverse transcribed, so expressed TCRB transcripts were what got sequenced. Libraries were prepared by immunoSEQ multiplex PCR; TCRdb keeps only in-frame clonotypes and omits some of them. The sample shows 500,000 to 700,000 clones, around 15% of them seen only once. This clone was counted between two and nine times. Per the germline V gene, CDR1 is MGHRA and CDR2 is YSYEKL. This CDR3 is 15 amino acids long. The V gene lost 4 bases and the J gene lost 1 base, with 14 bases spanning the gap.

The TCR sequence derives from a man aged 18 to 30 in good health. Sequenced sample: naive CD4+ T cells from blood. The chain joins TRBV4-1 to TRBJ2-7; D gene ambiguous. The CDR3 here is CASSPPMTGSYEQYF. Written as DNA, the CDR3 is TGCGCCAGCAGCCCCCCGATGACTGGTTCCTACGAGCAGTACTTC.